The entry that follows covers one T cell receptor (beta chain) sequence. TCRbeta library preparation incorporated unique molecular identifiers. TCRdb reprocessed the PCR reads with MiXCR, giving one entry per CDR3 protein. The sample has roughly 590,000 distinct CDR3 sequences, about 15% seen once. The CDR3 has 15 amino acids. V was trimmed by 6 bases and J by 0 bases, leaving 11 bases between them. Germline loops: CDR1 SNHLY, CDR2 FYNNEI. This sample was taken from a study of T-cell reconstitution after alpha-beta-depleted transplantation in children. The clonotype comes from a human donor who donated a stem cell graft to a child with acute myeloid leukemia. The sample consisted of PBMCs from the stem cell graft donor, taken from the stem cell graft. The chain links TRBV2 to TRBJ2-2; TRBD1 might be the D (5 bases). DNA of the CDR3: TGTGCCAGCAGGAGGTCAGGGTCGAACACCGGGGAGCTGTTTTTT. Translation gives CASRRSGSNTGELFF.